The rows below give T cell receptor beta chains drawn from one sample of a study of CD8 T cells in ankylosing spondylitis. TCRdb reprocessed the 5' RACE reads with MiXCR, giving one entry per CDR3 protein. The sample lists some 300,000 distinct CDR3 sequences, 20% to 25% occurring once. Sequenced input: blood, either unsorted or a sorted T cell fraction (not recorded which). Receptors were obtained from a female donor with ankylosing spondylitis or in good health (not recorded which). CDR3s include the opening cysteine and the closing phenylalanine or tryptophan. The D gene is left open where the match is weak. Not every row has a clone size; where given, it reads once, few, many or a size class.

abundance	d_gene	v_gene	j_gene	CDR3aa	CDR3nt
NA	NA	TRBV4-3	TRBJ2-3	CASSLSVARDTQYF	TGCGCCAGCAGCCTTAGCGTGGCCAGGGATACGCAGTATTTT
NA	TRBD2	TRBV7-9	TRBJ2-3	CASSTAGADTQYF	TGTGCCAGCAGCACAGCGGGGGCAGATACGCAGTATTTT
NA	NA	TRBV9	TRBJ2-1	CASSVAGGPPYNEQFF	TGTGCCAGCAGCGTAGCTGGTGGGCCCCCCTACAATGAGCAGTTCTTC
NA	TRBD2	TRBV6-4	TRBJ2-1	CASSEELAGYNEQFF	TGTGCCAGCAGTGAAGAATTAGCGGGATACAATGAGCAGTTCTTC
NA	TRBD2	TRBV15	TRBJ2-1	CATSREAGGNVNEQFF	TGTGCCACCAGCAGGGAGGCGGGAGGTAATGTCAATGAGCAGTTCTTC
few	NA	TRBV25-1	TRBJ2-7	CASSAARELGEQYF	TGTGCCAGCAGTGCAGCTCGGGAGCTGGGCGAGCAGTACTTC
NA	NA	TRBV10-3	TRBJ1-5	CAISRESNQPQHF	TGTGCCATCTCCCGGGAGAGCAATCAGCCCCAGCATTTT
few	NA	TRBV7-2	TRBJ2-3	CASGTPGADTQYF	TGTGCCAGTGGGACTCCCGGGGCAGATACGCAGTATTTT
few	NA	TRBV12-3/TRBV12-4	TRBJ2-7	CASSLKAYEQYF	TGTGCCAGCAGTTTGAAAGCGTACGAGCAGTACTTC
NA	TRBD2	TRBV20-1	TRBJ2-7	CSATSGRRYEQYF	TGCAGTGCTACAAGCGGGAGACGCTACGAGCAGTACTTC